This TCR beta chain originates from a study of blood T cells in healthy people across ages (dated by TCRdb to between 2014 and 2017). Study-wide context: Template switching captured roughly one uniquely barcoded TCR beta cDNA molecule per two T cells in model experiments. Using deep sequencing normalized with unique cDNA molecular identifiers, the study measured how TCR beta repertoire diversity changes with age. Donors were grouped into four age groups: young (average roughly 16 years), middle-aged (roughly 37), aged (around 62) and long-lived (just over 80). For two donors (one aged 18 to 30 and one aged 80 or older), the study analyzed two additional independent replicas of 1 million unique cDNA reads from the same blood draw. Donors of different ages were randomly distributed across sequencing lanes to avoid experimental bias.

Findings and caveats that apply to the study as a whole: Observed TCR beta diversity correlated strongly with the percentage of naive T cells measured by flow cytometry. Observed TCR beta diversity per million T cells fell roughly linearly with age, and a significant reduction was already apparent by age approximately 40. Estimates of total diversity based on one million sequenced T cells were regarded as lower bounds and as underestimates. Conclusive comparison of naive and antigen-experienced compartments was prevented by the profiling of bulk unsorted PBMCs. The long-lived group showed more naive CD4+ T cells, fewer expanded clones and increased TCR diversity than the aged group, suggesting age selection. Because donor CMV infection status was unknown, age-related changes in expanded clonotypes were potentially confounded.

Note on this clonotype: Its antigen remains undetermined. Per-base qualities were not stored, and no clone one base away is much larger.

The roughly 39 donors, aged roughly 6 to 95 years, were systemically healthy Caucasian individuals from Russia. Each donor gave ten milliliters of peripheral blood, collected into EDTA-treated Vacutainer tubes. Ficoll-Paque density-gradient centrifugation was used to isolate PBMCs, with at least 6.5 million obtained per sample. Trizol reagent was used to extract total RNA from PBMCs, with at least 5 micrograms per sample. Naive CD45RAhigh/CD27high T cell percentages were measured by flow cytometry on a PBMC aliquot from every donor. Libraries were built with 5' RACE. The sequencing machine was an Illumina HiSeq 2500. A second PCR of roughly 7 to 12 cycles was run with a J-beta primer mix and a sample-barcoded 5' primer. A template-switch 5' adaptor carrying 12 random nucleotides introduced a unique molecular identifier onto each TCR beta cDNA molecule. Each sample yielded at least 2.5 million CDR3-containing paired-end reads. The Mint cDNA synthesis kit, primed by a TRBC-specific oligonucleotide, was used to synthesize first-strand cDNA from all RNA. All cDNA was treated with uracil-DNA glycosylase and then went through a first 18-cycle PCR with the universal primers M1SS and BC2_uni_R. The paper's data handling went like this. Normalization of each sample was performed by random selection of 1 million high-quality reads, each carrying a distinct molecular identifier. Reads with shared molecular identifiers were discarded instead of being binned into consensus sequences. MiTCR, run with a Q25 quality threshold and the strictest error-elimination algorithm, handled CDR3 identification, clonotype clustering and error correction. A nonparametric unseen species model using Euler transformation provided a lower-bound estimate of total TCR beta diversity. Clones were called with MiXCR by TCRdb after fastp trimmed the public reads at Q25, and only in-frame beta chains were retained. Rows matching on CDR3 protein sequence are summarized as one entry with the most common DNA and genes. Clone size and V and J calls follow TCRdb, not the original study. This sample comprises about 1.5 million distinct CDR3 sequences, under 55% of them detected only once. The ten largest make up about 4.1% of the sample.

The CDR3, from cysteine to phenylalanine, totals 12 residues. Just the 36-base CDR3 DNA is kept, in frame starting at base 1. Based on the germline V gene, the CDR1 and CDR2 sequences are SGHAT and FQNNGV. Trimming takes 1 base from V and 9 bases from J, and the germline ends sit 9 bases apart. Sequences were obtained from blood. The sequence joins TRBV11-2 to TRBJ1-1, with the D gene not confidently named. The sequence came from a woman in her late teens or twenties in good health. The DNA reads as follows: TGTGCCAGCAGCTTAGCCCCCTTCCAAGCTTTCTTT. This codes for CASSLAPFQAFF.